One sample yielded the 2 T cell receptor beta chains listed below, sequenced in a study of blood T cell repertoires in COVID-19. Profiled with immunoSEQ multiplex PCR; TCRdb holds only in-frame clones, not every one. This table has 310,000 or so clones, 89% appearing once. Sequencing input: PBMCs or T cells enriched from blood (not recorded which). These receptors were taken from a woman aged 35 to 49 who had recovered from COVID-19.

V is TRBV27 and J is TRBJ2-1; D is possibly TRBD1 (6 bases). Germline CDR1 and CDR2: MNHEY and SMNVEV (reference sequence). The CDR3 has 11 residues. Trimming took off 5 bases at V and 7 bases at J, with 6 bases between the two ends. The CDR3 DNA reads as TGTGCCAGCAGTGACAGGAATGAGCAGTTCTTC. It encodes CASSDRNEQFF.

The chain has TRBV30 and TRBJ2-5; maybe TRBD2 (5 bases). The CDR3 covers 12 residues. Deletions cut 5 bases from V and 5 bases from J, with 12 bases between. Germline V gene lookup returns CDR1 GTSNPN and CDR2 SVGIG (reference sequence). The CDR3 protein is CAWGLLRETQYF. Here the CDR3 DNA reads TGTGCCTGGGGACTCCTGCGGGAGACCCAGTACTTC.